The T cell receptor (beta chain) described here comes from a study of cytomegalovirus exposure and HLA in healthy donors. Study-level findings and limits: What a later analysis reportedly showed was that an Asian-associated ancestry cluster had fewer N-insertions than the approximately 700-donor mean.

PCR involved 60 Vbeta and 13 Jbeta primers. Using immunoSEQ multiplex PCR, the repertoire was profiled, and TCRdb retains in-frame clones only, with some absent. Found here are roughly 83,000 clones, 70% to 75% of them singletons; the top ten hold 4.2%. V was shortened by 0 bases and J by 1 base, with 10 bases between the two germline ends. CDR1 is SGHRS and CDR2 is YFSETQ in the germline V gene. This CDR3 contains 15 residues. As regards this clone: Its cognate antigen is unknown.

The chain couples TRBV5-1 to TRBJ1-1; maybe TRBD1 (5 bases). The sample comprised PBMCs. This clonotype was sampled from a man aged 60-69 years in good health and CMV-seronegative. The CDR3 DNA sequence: TGCGCCAGCAGCTTGGAGGCGGGGCAGAACACTGAAGCTTTCTTT. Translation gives CASSLEAGQNTEAFF.